Listed below are T cell receptor beta chains from one sample, sequenced in a study of blood T cell repertoires in COVID-19. This table comes from immunoSEQ multiplex PCR, and its TCRdb copy is limited to in-frame clones, with some not included. The sample holds fewer than 250,000 clones; 84% are singletons and the top ten take 6.8%. The material sequenced was PBMCs or T cells enriched from blood (not recorded which). Receptors were obtained from a woman aged 40 to 50 who had recovered from COVID-19. Each CDR3 is given with its conserved first and last residue. A D gene is named only where the DNA matches it firmly. The size field is filled for only some rows; it gives once, few, many or a size class.

TRBV19	TRBJ2-3	-	-	TGTGCCAGTAGTATTCGATACAGGTCTAGCACAGATACGCAGTATTTT	CASSIRYRSSTDTQYF
TRBV27	TRBJ1-1	-	-	TGTGCCAGCAGGGGACAGAACACTGAAGCTTTCTTT	CASRGQNTEAFF
TRBV7-9	TRBJ2-1	once	-	TGTGCCAGCAGCTTAGACCAATTTCGGGGGATCGATGAGCAGTTCTTC	CASSLDQFRGIDEQFF
TRBV6-5	TRBJ1-6	-	TRBD1	TGTGCCAGCAGCCCCGGGACAGTTAATTCACCCCTCCACTTT	CASSPGTVNSPLHF
TRBV29-1	TRBJ2-3	-	-	TGCAGCGTTCCGGTTGATACGCAGTATTTT	CSVPVDTQYF
TRBV6-5	TRBJ2-1	-	-	TGTGCCAGCAGTCATAGCAATGAGCAGTTCTTC	CASSHSNEQFF
TRBV4-1	TRBJ1-2	-	TRBD1	TGCGCCAGCAGCCCAGGACAGGGACCAGACTATGGCTACACCTTC	CASSPGQGPDYGYTF
TRBV6-2/TRBV6-3	TRBJ2-5	-	TRBD2	TGTGCCAGCAGTCGGTCTTGGGCGGGAGGCCAAGAGACCCAGTACTTC	CASSRSWAGGQETQYF
TRBV5-1	TRBJ2-1	-	TRBD2	TGCGCCACCTCAGTGGGACTAGCGTCATACAATGAGCAGTTCTTC	CATSVGLASYNEQFF
TRBV6-5	TRBJ1-4	once	-	TGTGCCAGCAACGCACTAGGGAGGGAACTGTTTTTT	CASNALGRELFF
TRBV9	TRBJ1-3	few	-	TGTGCCAGCAGCGTAGACAGGGTGGGTCCTGGAAACACCATATATTTT	CASSVDRVGPGNTIYF
TRBV7-2	TRBJ2-5	once	-	TGTGCCAGCAGCCCGCCCGGGGGAGAGACCCAGTACTTC	CASSPPGGETQYF
TRBV6-6	TRBJ2-2	-	TRBD1	TGTTCCAGTTGCTTTCGACAGGGGGCCCCCGGGGAGCTGTTTTTT	CSSCFRQGAPGELFF
TRBV5-5	TRBJ2-5	-	TRBD2	TGTGCCAGCAGCTTATCGGGGGGTGGACAAGAGACCCAGTACTTC	CASSLSGGGQETQYF
TRBV19	TRBJ1-1	-	-	TGTGCCAGTAGTACCTCGGGGGACACTGAAGCTTTCTTT	CASSTSGDTEAFF
TRBV7-8	TRBJ2-7	-	TRBD1	TGTGCCAGCAGCTTACTGGCAGGGGGCGCGGACGAGCAGTACTTC	CASSLLAGGADEQYF
TRBV28	TRBJ1-3	-	-	TGTGCCAGTCGAACAGGGAGCTCTGGAAACACCATATATTTT	CASRTGSSGNTIYF
TRBV11-3	TRBJ2-2	-	TRBD2	TGTGCCAGCAGAAAGGAACTAGCGGGAGCCGGGACCGGGGAGCTGTTTTTT	CASRKELAGAGTGELFF
TRBV30	TRBJ1-2	-	-	TGTGCCTGGAGACAGGGAGAGGACTATGGCTACACCTTC	CAWRQGEDYGYTF
TRBV27	TRBJ2-1	-	-	TGTGCCAGCAGTCCGACACAGGGAGTGAGCTCCTACAATGAGCAGTTCTTC	CASSPTQGVSSYNEQFF
TRBV20-1	TRBJ2-1	once	-	TGCAGTGCTAGTGGACTAAGCTCCTACAATGAGCAGTTCTTC	CSASGLSSYNEQFF
TRBV7-9	TRBJ2-1	-	-	TGTGCCAGCAGCTTAGGGAGCGGATCAGCTATCAATGAGCAGTTCTTC	CASSLGSGSAINEQFF
TRBV9	TRBJ2-2	-	-	TGTGCCAGCAGCCCTTCTTGGGCAAACCTGAACACCGGGGAGCTGTTTTTT	CASSPSWANLNTGELFF
TRBV6-5	TRBJ1-1	-	-	TGTGCCAGCAGTTCCCTACAGGGATCGTTTGAAGCTTTCTTT	CASSSLQGSFEAFF
TRBV7-2	TRBJ1-5	-	-	TGTGCCAGCAGTTTACTTCTTAATCAGCCCCAGCATTTT	CASSLLLNQPQHF
TRBV6-1	TRBJ1-1	-	-	TGTGCCAGCAGTGAAGTCGCGGGAGGCACTGAAGCTTTCTTT	CASSEVAGGTEAFF
TRBV19	TRBJ2-1	once	TRBD1	TGTGCCAGTAGTTCCCGGACAGGGTCCAACAATGAGCAGTTCTTC	CASSSRTGSNNEQFF
TRBV30	TRBJ2-1	-	TRBD2	TGTGCCTGGAGTGGGACTAGCGGGAGGGTCTATGAGCAGTTCTTC	CAWSGTSGRVYEQFF
TRBV9	TRBJ2-7	-	TRBD2	TGTGCCAGCAGCGACACCGGGACTAGCGGGAGCGAGCAGTACTTC	CASSDTGTSGSEQYF
TRBV7-9	TRBJ2-5	-	-	TGTGCCAGCAGTCCATTAGACATAGCGGAGACCCAGTACTTC	CASSPLDIAETQYF